One and the same sample provided the 14 T cell receptor beta chains below, sequenced in a study of blood T cells in healthy people across ages. With a J-beta primer mix and a sample-barcoded 5' primer, a second PCR ran about 6 to 11 cycles. A single record per CDR3 protein comes from TCRdb applying MiXCR to the 5' RACE reads. This sample has over 1,300,000 distinct CDR3 sequences, with approximately 60% found just once. What was sequenced was blood. The receptors were gathered from a man between 18 and 29 years old in good health.

The genes are TRBV7-2 and TRBJ2-7; D is undetermined. This CDR3 has 15 residues. Trimming took 0 bases from V and 3 from J, leaving 12 bases between them. Germline lookup yields CDR1 SGHTA and CDR2 FQGNSA. CDR3 amino acids: CASSLAAYSFYEQYF. The CDR3 DNA follows: TGTGCCAGCAGCTTAGCGGCCTACAGCTTCTACGAGCAGTACTTC. Drawing the rest from reference TRBV7-2 and TRBJ2-7, the complete variable domain is GAGVSQSPSNKVTEKGKDVELRCDPISGHTALYWYRQSLGQGLEFLIYFQGNSAPDKSGLPSDRFSAERTGGSVSTLTIQRTQQEDSAVYLCASSLAAYSFYEQYFGPGTRLTVT.

The V and J genes are TRBV28 and TRBJ2-3, with a possible D match to TRBD2 (5 bases). The V gene lost 7 bases and the J gene lost 2 bases, with 13 bases spanning the gap. The CDR3 length is 14 residues. Germline V gene lookup returns CDR1 MDHEN and CDR2 SYDVKM. The CDR3 bases are TGTGCCAGCAACCCGACGGGGAACACAGATACGCAGTATTTT. Protein sequence: CASNPTGNTDTQYF.

This clonotype appeared a single time. The chain uses TRBV6-1 and TRBJ2-7, with 9 bases identical to TRBD2. V shed 5 bases, J shed 3 bases, and the junction held 2 bases outside the gene matches. From germline, CDR1 is MNHNS and CDR2 SASEGT. The CDR3 is made up of 13 amino acids. The CDR3 DNA reads TGTGCCAGCAGTACTAGCGGGTTCTACGAGCAGTACTTC. Translation: CASSTSGFYEQYF.

The chain couples TRBV10-3 to TRBJ2-5, with 11 bases aligning to TRBD2. This CDR3 has 18 amino acids. CDR1 and CDR2 from the germline V gene are ENHRY and SYGVKD. J gave up 7 bases and V 0 bases, and 13 bases lay outside the gene matches. The CDR3 loop reads CAISESPSGGSLGWTQYF. The CDR3, as DNA: TGTGCCATCAGTGAGTCGCCTAGCGGGGGGAGCCTCGGTTGGACCCAGTACTTC.

Only a few counts were recorded for this clonotype. The chain is built from TRBV11-2 and TRBJ2-7; TRBD2 might be the D (5 bases). CDR3 length: 17 residues. Looked up from germline, CDR1 is SGHAT and CDR2 is FQNNGV. V lost 0 bases to trimming and J lost 1 base, with 16 bases between them. As DNA, the CDR3 is TGTGCCAGCAGCTTAGATGGGTTAGGACTGAGTTCCTACGAGCAGTACTTC. This encodes CASSLDGLGLSSYEQYF. The full variable domain, in which reference TRBV11-2 and TRBJ2-7 provide the parts outside the CDR3, is EAGVAQSPRYKIIEKRQSVAFWCNPISGHATLYWYQQILGQGPKLLIQFQNNGVVDDSQLPKDRFSAERLKGVDSTLKIQPAKLEDSAVYLCASSLDGLGLSSYEQYFGPGTRLTVT.

This clonotype has more than one count but fewer than ten. The CDR3, as DNA: TGCAGCGTGGGACCAACTCAAGAGACCCAGTACTTC. Translating it yields CSVGPTQETQYF. The chain couples TRBV29-1 to TRBJ2-5; D is perhaps TRBD1 or TRBD2 (5 bases each). The germline V gene encodes CDR1 SQVTM and CDR2 ANQGSEA. V was cut by 6 bases and J by 2 bases, with 10 bases left in between. The CDR3 has 12 amino acids. The variable domain in full, with the rest retrieved from reference TRBV29-1 and TRBJ2-5, is SAVISQKPSRDICQRGTSLTIQCQVDSQVTMMFWYRQQPGQSLTLIATANQGSEATYESGFVIDKFPISRPNLTFSTLTVSNMSPEDSSIYLCSVGPTQETQYFGPGTRLLVL.

V is TRBV29-1 and J is TRBJ2-1; 8 bases map to TRBD1. V lost 4 bases to trimming and J lost 6 bases; unmatched junction nucleotides: 8. Germline values: CDR1 SQVTM, CDR2 ANQGSEA. The CDR3 loop spans 14 amino acids. The CDR3 reads CSVGLTGVINEQFF. The DNA for the CDR3 is TGCAGCGTTGGGCTGACAGGGGTTATCAATGAGCAGTTCTTC.

The rearrangement links TRBV6-4 to TRBJ2-3; D gene uncertain. The CDR3 is made up of 16 amino acids. Trimming cost V 2 bases and J 3 bases, with 15 bases left between them. Germline V gives CDR1 MRHNA, CDR2 SNTAGT. In DNA form, the CDR3 reads TGTGCCAGCAGTGACGAGAGCCACTCACCGACAGATACGCAGTATTTT. It translates to CASSDESHSPTDTQYF.

This clonotype was seen a handful of times. The V and J genes are TRBV6-5 and TRBJ2-3, with 12 bases aligning to TRBD2. This CDR3 spans 15 amino acids. Germline CDR1 is MNHEY and CDR2 is SVGAGI. V was pared by 2 bases and J by 3 bases, with 0 bases of the junction left unmatched. CDR3 amino acids: CASSYGTSGTDTQYF. CDR3 nucleotide sequence: TGTGCCAGCAGTTACGGGACTAGCGGGACAGATACGCAGTATTTT.

This clonotype was found a few times. The CDR3 spells CASSERLKPSFVLAKNIQYF. As DNA, the CDR3 is TGTGCCAGCAGTGAAAGGCTCAAACCTAGTTTTGTACTAGCCAAAAACATTCAGTACTTC. The chain has TRBV2 and TRBJ2-4, with D uncertain. The germline gives CDR1 SNHLY, CDR2 FYNNEI. There are 20 residues in the CDR3. Between the trimmed V and J ends, which lost 2 bases and 0 bases, there was a span of 23 bases.

V is TRBV20-1 and J is TRBJ2-7; 9 bases are a match to TRBD1. The trim removed 4 bases at V and 3 bases at J, leaving 10 bases unmatched. Germline assignment: CDR1 DFQATT and CDR2 SNEGSKA (reference sequence). The CDR3 spans 15 residues. DNA for the CDR3: TGCAGTGCTATTAGGACAGGGGCACTTCTCTACGAGCAGTACTTC. Translated: CSAIRTGALLYEQYF.

This clonotype occurred a few times. The chain carries TRBV20-1 and TRBJ2-7; D is uncertain. V lost 0 bases, J lost 3 bases, and 12 bases lay in between. Germline loops: CDR1 DFQATT, CDR2 SNEGSKA (reference sequence). The CDR3 loop spans 14 amino acids. CDR3 in amino acids: CSARDVTGIYEQYF. DNA of the CDR3: TGCAGTGCTAGAGATGTCACGGGTATCTACGAGCAGTACTTC.

V and J are TRBV20-1 and TRBJ2-3, with D hard to call. The V gene lost 0 bases and the J gene lost 4 bases, with 5 bases spanning the gap. The CDR3 has 12 amino acids. CDR1 and CDR2 from the germline V gene are DFQATT and SNEGSKA (reference sequence). CDR3 nucleotides: TGCAGTGCTAGAGATGGCCCAGATACGCAGTATTTT. It encodes CSARDGPDTQYF.

A few counts support this clonotype. This sequence joins TRBV13 and TRBJ2-7; D remains unclear. Trimming removed 5 bases at V and 4 bases at J, with 9 bases between. Per the germline V gene, CDR1 is PRHDT and CDR2 is FYEKMQ (reference sequence). This CDR3 has 12 amino acids. In DNA form, the CDR3 reads TGTGCCAGCAGCATCGATGGTTACGAGCAGTACTTC. Its protein product is CASSIDGYEQYF.